This T cell receptor (beta chain) was sequenced in a study of tumor and adjacent non-tumor tissue in lung cancer. Whole-study results and caveats: Compared with tumor, normal lung showed significantly lower TCR diversity.

A modified ARM-PCR protocol with three rounds of nested PCR amplified TCRbeta. TCRdb ran MiXCR on the multiplex PCR reads and lists one entry per CDR3 protein. The data contain about 50,000 distinct CDR3 sequences, 74% of them singletons. On this clonotype: The antigen remains undetermined.

V lost 8 bases to trimming and J lost 7 bases; unmatched junction nucleotides: 9. In germline, CDR1 is MNHEY, CDR2 SVGAGI. This CDR3 contains 13 residues. No cell sorting was done before RNA was extracted from the tissue. The normal lung tissue was taken more than 3 cm from the tumor edge. The sequence was obtained from a woman aged 55-69 years with non-small cell lung cancer. The chain couples TRBV6-5 to TRBJ1-1; 8 nucleotides agree with TRBD1. Material: distant non-tumor lung tissue. The CDR3 is CASDPTGGLEAFF. The CDR3 DNA is TGTGCCAGCGACCCTACAGGGGGTCTTGAAGCTTTCTTT.